The source of this T cell receptor (beta chain) is a study of blood T cell repertoires in COVID-19. About the study: The United States, Italy and Spain were the sources of the acute and convalescent COVID-19 samples. PBMCs, B-cell-depleted T cells, or T cells were the source of the cDNA or gDNA that made up the material.

V lost 0 bases and J lost 7; bases outside the gene matches: 8. CDR3 length: 16 amino acids. From germline, CDR1 is SGHNT and CDR2 YYREEE (reference sequence). The assay was immunoSEQ multiplex PCR, and TCRdb's table has in-frame clones only and misses some. This table has 100,000 or so clones, over 75% appearing once. The chain is built from TRBV5-4 and TRBJ2-1, with 9 bases lining up with TRBD2. This TCR was recovered from a man between 65 and 80 years old with active or convalescent COVID-19. The sequencing sample was made of peripheral blood. In DNA form, the CDR3 reads TGTGCCAGCAGCTTGGTAGGTAGCGGGAGAGGGAATGAGCAGTTCTTC. Its protein is CASSLVGSGRGNEQFF.